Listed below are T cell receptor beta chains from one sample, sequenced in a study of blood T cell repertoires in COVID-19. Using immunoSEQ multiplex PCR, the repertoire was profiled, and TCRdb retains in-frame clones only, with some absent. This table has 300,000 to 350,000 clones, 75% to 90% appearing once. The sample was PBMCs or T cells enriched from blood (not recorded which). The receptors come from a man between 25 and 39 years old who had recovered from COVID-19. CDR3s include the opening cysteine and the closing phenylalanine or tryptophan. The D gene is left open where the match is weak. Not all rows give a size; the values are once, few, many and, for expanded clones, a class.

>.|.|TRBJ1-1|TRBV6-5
TGTGCCAGCAGTTACGGTGGGACAGAAGCTTTCTTT
CASSYGGTEAFF
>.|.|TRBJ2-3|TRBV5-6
TGTGCCAGCAGCTTGGTACAAGATACGCAGTATTTT
CASSLVQDTQYF
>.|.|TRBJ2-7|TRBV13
TGTGCCAGCAGCTTAGGGGCAGGACAAACCTACGAGCAGTACTTC
CASSLGAGQTYEQYF
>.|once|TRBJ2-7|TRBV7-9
TGTGCCAGCAGTCTAAATGGGGCGAGCGAGCAGTACTTC
CASSLNGASEQYF
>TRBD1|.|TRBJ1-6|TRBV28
TGTGCCAGCAGTTTACTCGCGGTTGGGGGACAGTTAAATTCACCCCTCCACTTT
CASSLLAVGGQLNSPLHF
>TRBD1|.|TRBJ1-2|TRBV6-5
TGTGCCAGCAGTTCACCGGGACAGGGGGCACGGGGCTACACCTTC
CASSSPGQGARGYTF
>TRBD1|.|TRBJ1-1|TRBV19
TGTGCCAGTAGGAAGGACAGGGGGCTGCTAACGAACACTGAAGCTTTCTTT
CASRKDRGLLTNTEAFF
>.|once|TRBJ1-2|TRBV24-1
TGTGCCACCAGTGACCAGGACAGCGATGGCTACACCTTC
CATSDQDSDGYTF
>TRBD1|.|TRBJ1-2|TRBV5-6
TGTGCCAGCAGCCGCGCGACAGGGGGCGTTACAGGCTACACCTTC
CASSRATGGVTGYTF
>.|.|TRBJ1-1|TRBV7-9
TGTGCCAGCAGCTTAGGTGGAGGGGCAGGCGCTTTCTTT
CASSLGGGAGAFF
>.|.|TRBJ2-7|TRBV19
TGTGCCAGTAGTATAAGGGGCGAGCAGTACTTC
CASSIRGEQYF
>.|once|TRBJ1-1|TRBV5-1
TGCGCCAGCAGCTTGGACCTAATGAACACTGAAGCTTTCTTT
CASSLDLMNTEAFF
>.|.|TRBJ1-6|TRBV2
TGTGCCAGCACCCAATTAGTAAGGGGCTCCTATAATTCACCCCTCCACTTT
CASTQLVRGSYNSPLHF
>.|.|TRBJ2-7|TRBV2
TGTGCCAGCAGGGAAGGGTGGGGGCTCTACGAGCAGTACTTC
CASREGWGLYEQYF
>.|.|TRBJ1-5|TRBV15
TGTGCCACCAGCTATGAGACTGGGAGTTATAGGTCTAGCAATCAGCCCCAGCATTTT
CATSYETGSYRSSNQPQHF
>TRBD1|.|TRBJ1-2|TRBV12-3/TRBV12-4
TGTGCCAGCAGGGACCCATGGACAGGGGACACCTTC
CASRDPWTGDTF
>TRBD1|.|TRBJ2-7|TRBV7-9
TGTGCCAGCAGCTTATTCGACGAACGACAGGGTCCGTACTTC
CASSLFDERQGPYF
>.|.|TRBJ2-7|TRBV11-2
TGTGCCAGCAGCTTAGGGGGGCGGAGCTACGAGCAGTACTTC
CASSLGGRSYEQYF
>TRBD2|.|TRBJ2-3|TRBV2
TGTGCCAGCAGACGGCTAGCGGGGGGCGGAGATACGCAGTATTTT
CASRRLAGGGDTQYF
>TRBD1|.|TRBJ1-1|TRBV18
TGTGCCAGCTCACCTGTGACAGGGGATACTGAAGCTTTCTTT
CASSPVTGDTEAFF
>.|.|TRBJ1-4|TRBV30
TGTGCCTGGAGAGCACGGGGGTGGGAAAAACTGTTTTTT
CAWRARGWEKLFF
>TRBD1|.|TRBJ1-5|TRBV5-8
TGTGCCAGCAGTTTAGGGACAGGGGGATTTCTTAGCAATCAGCCCCAGCATTTT
CASSLGTGGFLSNQPQHF
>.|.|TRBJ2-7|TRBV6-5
TGTGCCAGCAGTTACTCGTTTCCTAGCTCCTACGAGCAGTACTTC
CASSYSFPSSYEQYF
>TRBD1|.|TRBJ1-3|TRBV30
TGTGCCTGGAGTTCCGGGACAGGGCGAAACACCATATATTTT
CAWSSGTGRNTIYF
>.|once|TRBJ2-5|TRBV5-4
TGTGCCAGCAGCTTGGACTCCTCGGAGACCCAGTACTTC
CASSLDSSETQYF
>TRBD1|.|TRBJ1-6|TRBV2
TGTGCCAGCAGGAGGGACAGGGGGAATTCACCCCTCCACTTT
CASRRDRGNSPLHF
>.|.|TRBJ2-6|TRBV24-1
TGTGCCACTCTGACCTGGGGCAGGGTCCTCTCTGGGGCCAACGTCCTGACTTTC
CATLTWGRVLSGANVLTF
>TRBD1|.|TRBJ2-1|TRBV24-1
TGTGCCACCAGTGATGGGACAGGGGAGCAGTTCTTC
CATSDGTGEQFF
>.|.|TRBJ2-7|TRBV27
TGTGCCAGCAGAAACACAGGGATCTACGAGCAGTACTTC
CASRNTGIYEQYF
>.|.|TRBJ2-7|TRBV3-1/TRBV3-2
TGTGCCAGCAGCCATTACCAGGTGGCAGGCGCGGGTGAGCAGTACTTC
CASSHYQVAGAGEQYF
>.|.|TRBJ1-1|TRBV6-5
TGTGCCAGCAGTCCTAACCGGGGAGGGGGCACTGAAGCTTTCTTT
CASSPNRGGGTEAFF
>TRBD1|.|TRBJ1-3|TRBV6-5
TGTGCCAGCAGCCCACAGGGGCTCTCTGGAAACACCATATATTTT
CASSPQGLSGNTIYF
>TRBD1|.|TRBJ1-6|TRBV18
TGTGCCAGCTCACTCCTTCCTCTTTGGGGACAGGGGAGGTCACCCCTCCACTTT
CASSLLPLWGQGRSPLHF
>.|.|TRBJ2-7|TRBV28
TGTGCCAGCAGTTTCGGCCTGACAGGACCCACCTACGAGCAGTACTTC
CASSFGLTGPTYEQYF
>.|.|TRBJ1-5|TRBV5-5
TGTGCCAGCAGCTTGCTCCACCGGGGTGATCAGCCCCAGCATTTT
CASSLLHRGDQPQHF
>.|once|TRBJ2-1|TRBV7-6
TGTGCCAGCAGCCTCTGGACAGCCTACAATGAGCAGTTCTTC
CASSLWTAYNEQFF
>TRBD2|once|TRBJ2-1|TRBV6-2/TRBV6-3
TGTGCCAGCAGTTACTCGCTAGCGGGGGATATCTACAATGAGCAGTTCTTC
CASSYSLAGDIYNEQFF